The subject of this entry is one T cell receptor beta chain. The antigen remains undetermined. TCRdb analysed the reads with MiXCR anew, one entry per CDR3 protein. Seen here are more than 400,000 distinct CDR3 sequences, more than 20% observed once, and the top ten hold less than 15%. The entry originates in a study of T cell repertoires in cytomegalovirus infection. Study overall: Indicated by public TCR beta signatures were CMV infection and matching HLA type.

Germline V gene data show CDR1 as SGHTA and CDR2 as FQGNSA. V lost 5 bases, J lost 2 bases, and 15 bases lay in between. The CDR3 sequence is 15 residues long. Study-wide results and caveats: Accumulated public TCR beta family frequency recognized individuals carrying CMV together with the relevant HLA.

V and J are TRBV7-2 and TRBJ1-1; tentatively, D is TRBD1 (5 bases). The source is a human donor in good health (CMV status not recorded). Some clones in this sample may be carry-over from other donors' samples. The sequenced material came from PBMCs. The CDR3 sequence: CASSRSAGTNTEAFF. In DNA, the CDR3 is TGTGCCAGCAGCCGCTCGGCCGGGACCAACACTGAAGCTTTCTTT.